This T cell receptor beta chain was obtained from a study of control samples from healthy donors and cancer patients. Clones were read by immunoSEQ multiplex PCR, and TCRdb kept only the in-frame ones, dropping some. The table includes over 150,000 clones, nearly 90% detected once. This clone was observed a single time. The CDR3 sequence is 15 residues long. Per the germline V gene, CDR1 is SQVTM and CDR2 is ANQGSEA. Germline trimming cut 6 bases from V and 2 bases from J; bases unmatched to any gene: 11. Specimen: blood. J is TRBJ1-2 and V is TRBV29-1, with 8 bases identical to TRBD1. The sequence derives from a woman aged 45 to 65 in good health. The CDR3 nucleotides are TGCAGCGTCCCCAACCCCACAGGGGGGAACTATGGCTACACCTTC. The encoded protein is CSVPNPTGGNYGYTF.